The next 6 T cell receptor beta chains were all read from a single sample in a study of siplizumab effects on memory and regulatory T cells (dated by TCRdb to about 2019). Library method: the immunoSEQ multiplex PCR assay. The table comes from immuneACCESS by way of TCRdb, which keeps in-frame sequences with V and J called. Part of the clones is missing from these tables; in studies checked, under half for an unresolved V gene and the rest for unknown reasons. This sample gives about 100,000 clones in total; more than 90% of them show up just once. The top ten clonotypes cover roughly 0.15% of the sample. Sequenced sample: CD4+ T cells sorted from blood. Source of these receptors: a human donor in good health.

The CDR3 DNA sequence: TGTGCCAGCAGCCTATACCCTCCGACAGATACGCAGTATTTT. As protein: CASSLYPPTDTQYF. This sequence joins TRBV7-3 and TRBJ2-3; D not certain. The CDR3 loop spans 14 amino acids. V dropped 5 bases and J dropped 3 bases, with 12 bases sitting between them. CDR1 and CDR2 from the germline V gene are SGHTA and FQGTGA.

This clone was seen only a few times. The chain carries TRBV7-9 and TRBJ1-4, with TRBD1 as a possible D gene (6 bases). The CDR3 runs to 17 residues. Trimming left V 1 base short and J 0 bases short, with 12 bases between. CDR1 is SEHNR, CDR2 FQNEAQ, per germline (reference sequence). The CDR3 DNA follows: TGTGCCAGCAGCTTAGGGGAGGGGGATCCAACTAATGAAAAACTGTTTTTT. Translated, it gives CASSLGEGDPTNEKLFF.

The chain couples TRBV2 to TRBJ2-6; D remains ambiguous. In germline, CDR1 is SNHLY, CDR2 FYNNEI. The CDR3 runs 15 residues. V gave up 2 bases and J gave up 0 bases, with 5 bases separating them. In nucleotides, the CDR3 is TGTGCCAGCAGTGAACGGGTCTCTGGGGCCAACGTCCTGACTTTC. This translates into CASSERVSGANVLTF.

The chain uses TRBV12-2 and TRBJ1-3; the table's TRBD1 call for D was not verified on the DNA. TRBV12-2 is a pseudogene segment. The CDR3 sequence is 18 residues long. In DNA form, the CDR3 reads TGTGCAAGTCGCTTAATTCCGAGACAGGTGATAGGAGGAAACACCATATATTTT. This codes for CASRLIPRQVIGGNTIYF.

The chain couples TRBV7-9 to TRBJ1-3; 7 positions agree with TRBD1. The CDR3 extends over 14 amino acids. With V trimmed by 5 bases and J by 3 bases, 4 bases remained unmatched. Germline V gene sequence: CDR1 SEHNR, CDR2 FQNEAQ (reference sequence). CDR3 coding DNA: TGTGCCAGCAGCGCATACAGGGGTGGAAACACCATATATTTT. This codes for CASSAYRGGNTIYF.

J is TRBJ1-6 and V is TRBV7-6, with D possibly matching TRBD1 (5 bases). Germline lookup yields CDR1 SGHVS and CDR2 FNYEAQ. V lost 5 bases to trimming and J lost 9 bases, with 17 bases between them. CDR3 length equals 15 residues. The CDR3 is CASSATGPKGSPLHF. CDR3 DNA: TGTGCCAGCAGCGCAACGGGACCGAAAGGTTCACCCCTCCACTTT.